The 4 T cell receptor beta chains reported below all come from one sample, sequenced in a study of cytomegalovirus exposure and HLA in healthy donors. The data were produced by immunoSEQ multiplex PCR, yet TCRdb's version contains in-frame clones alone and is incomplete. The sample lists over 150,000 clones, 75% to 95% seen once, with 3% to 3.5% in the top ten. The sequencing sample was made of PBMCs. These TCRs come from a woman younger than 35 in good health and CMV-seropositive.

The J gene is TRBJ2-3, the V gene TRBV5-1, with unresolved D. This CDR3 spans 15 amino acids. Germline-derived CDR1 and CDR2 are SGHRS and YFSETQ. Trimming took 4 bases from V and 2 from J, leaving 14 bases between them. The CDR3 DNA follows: TGCGCCAGCAGCCGCCAGATGCGGTCCACAGATACGCAGTATTTT. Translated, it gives CASSRQMRSTDTQYF.

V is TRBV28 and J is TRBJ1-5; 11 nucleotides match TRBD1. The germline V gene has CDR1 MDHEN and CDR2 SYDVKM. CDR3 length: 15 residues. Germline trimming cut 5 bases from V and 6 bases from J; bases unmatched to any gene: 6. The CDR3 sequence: CASSPGQGVGQPQHF. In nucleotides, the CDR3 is TGTGCCAGCAGTCCGGGACAGGGGGTGGGTCAGCCCCAGCATTTT.

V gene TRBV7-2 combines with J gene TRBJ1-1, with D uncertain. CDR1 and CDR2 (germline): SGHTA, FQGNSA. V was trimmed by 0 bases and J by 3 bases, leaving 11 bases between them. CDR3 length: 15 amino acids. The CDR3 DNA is TGTGCCAGCAGCTTAGCGTGGGCGAGTTACACTGAAGCTTTCTTT. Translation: CASSLAWASYTEAFF.

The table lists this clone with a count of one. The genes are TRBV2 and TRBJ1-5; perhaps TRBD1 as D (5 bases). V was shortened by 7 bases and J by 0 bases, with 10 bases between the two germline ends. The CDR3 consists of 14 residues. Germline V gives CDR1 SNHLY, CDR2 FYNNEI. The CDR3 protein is CASKRQNSNQPQHF. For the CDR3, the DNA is TGTGCCAGCAAAAGACAGAATAGCAATCAGCCCCAGCATTTT.